One and the same sample provided the 29 T cell receptor beta chains below, sequenced in a study of blood T cell repertoires in COVID-19. TCRdb keeps only in-frame clones here, not all; method: immunoSEQ multiplex PCR. The data contain about 190,000 clones, 90% of them seen just once; the ten biggest clones take up about 0.59%. Material for sequencing was peripheral blood. The receptor set was obtained from a man aged 45-60 years with acute or convalescent COVID-19.

The genes are TRBV28 and TRBJ2-1; TRBD2 matches at 8 bases. Germline CDR1 reads MDHEN; CDR2 reads SYDVKM. V lost 5 bases and J lost 5; bases outside the gene matches: 11. This CDR3 comprises 16 residues. The CDR3 is CASSPTVAGFHNEQFF. The CDR3 region has the DNA TGTGCCAGCAGTCCGACGGTAGCGGGGTTTCACAATGAGCAGTTCTTC. Full variable domain (outside the CDR3, taken from reference TRBV28 and TRBJ2-1): DVKVTQSSRYLVKRTGEKVFLECVQDMDHENMFWYRQDPGLGLRLIYFSYDVKMKEKGDIPEGYSVSREKKERFSLILESASTNQTSMYLCASSPTVAGFHNEQFFGPGTRLTVL.

This clone was seen just once. This chain connects TRBV2 to TRBJ1-3; tentative D call: TRBD1 (6 bases). The CDR3 length is 14 residues. CDR1 and CDR2 from the germline V gene are SNHLY and FYNNEI. Deletions cut 4 bases from V and 0 bases from J, with 7 bases between. The CDR3 DNA reads TGTGCCAGCAGTGGGACAGTCTCTGGAAACACCATATATTTT. Translating it yields CASSGTVSGNTIYF.

The genes are TRBV7-3 and TRBJ2-1; TRBD2 aligns across 7 bases. The CDR3 contains 14 residues. Germline lookup yields CDR1 SGHTA and CDR2 FQGTGA. With V trimmed by 5 bases and J by 6 bases, 7 bases remained unmatched. CDR3 protein: CASSPGGGGNEQFF. The CDR3 bases are TGTGCCAGCAGCCCCGGTGGCGGGGGCAATGAGCAGTTCTTC.

The table lists this clone with a few counts. The V call is TRBV9, the J call TRBJ2-5; D uncertain. The CDR3 is 14 amino acids. V lost 4 bases, J lost 0 bases, and 10 bases lay in between. Germline V gene sequence: CDR1 SGDLS, CDR2 YYNGEE. The DNA for the CDR3 is TGTGCCAGCAGCCCCTTGCGGTACCAAGAGACCCAGTACTTC. This encodes CASSPLRYQETQYF. Supplemented by reference TRBV9 and TRBJ2-5, the full variable domain reads DSGVTQTPKHLITATGQRVTLRCSPRSGDLSVYWYQQSLDQGLQFLIQYYNGEERAKGNILERFSAQQFPDLHSELNLSSLELGDSALYFCASSPLRYQETQYFGPGTRLLVL.

J is TRBJ2-1 and V is TRBV27; perhaps TRBD1 as D (6 bases). The V end was cut by 2 bases, the J end by 8 bases, with 22 bases between. The germline gives CDR1 MNHEY, CDR2 SMNVEV (reference sequence). This CDR3 comprises 17 residues. The CDR3 nucleotides are TGTGCCAGCAGTTTAGCGGCAGGGGAGACATCCGGCGATGAGCAGTTCTTC. It codes for CASSLAAGETSGDEQFF.

V is TRBV7-3 and J is TRBJ2-1; the D gene is possibly TRBD1 (6 bases). V lost 7 bases and J lost 0, with 13 bases in between. Germline CDR1 and CDR2: SGHTA and FQGTGA. The CDR3 runs 15 residues. The CDR3 nucleotides read TGTGCCAGCAACTCCAGGGGTGGCTCCTACAATGAGCAGTTCTTC. This translates into CASNSRGGSYNEQFF.

The chain carries TRBV27 and TRBJ1-6; TRBD1 matches 8 bases. J was trimmed by 10 bases and V by 7 bases; bases with no gene match: 3. From germline, CDR1 is MNHEY and CDR2 SMNVEV (reference sequence). The CDR3 sequence is 12 residues long. CDR3: CASKDRDSPLHF. CDR3 DNA sequence: TGTGCCAGCAAGGACAGGGACTCACCCCTCCACTTT.

The chain has TRBV6-1 and TRBJ2-5; TRBD1 might be the D (5 bases). The germline CDR1 and CDR2 sequences are MNHNS and SASEGT. The V end lost 2 bases, the J end lost 4 bases, and 11 bases lay between the germline ends. The CDR3 loop spans 14 amino acids. The CDR3 coding sequence is TGTGCCAGCAGTGAAAGTAAGGGGTTAGAGACCCAGTACTTC. Protein product: CASSESKGLETQYF.

This chain links TRBV19 with TRBJ2-3; TRBD2 might be the D (6 bases). Germline V CDR1 and CDR2: LNHDA, SQIVND (reference sequence). This CDR3 is built from 15 residues. The V end was cut by 7 bases, the J end by 2 bases, with 16 bases between. The CDR3 loop reads CASIVGRLFTDTQYF. The CDR3 DNA is TGTGCCAGTATAGTCGGGAGACTCTTCACAGATACGCAGTATTTT.

This clone has only a few counts. This sequence joins TRBV3-1 (or the pseudogene TRBV3-2) and TRBJ1-2, with 9 bases matching TRBD1. V trimming: 3 bases; J trimming: 2 bases; junction bases outside the gene matches: 7. The CDR3 is made up of 16 amino acids. Germline V gene sequence: CDR1 LGHDT, CDR2 YNNKEL (reference sequence). CDR3 coding DNA: TGTGCCAGCAGCCATACAGGGGGCCGGTTCAACTATGGCTACACCTTC. Its protein product is CASSHTGGRFNYGYTF.

V is TRBV30 and J is TRBJ2-3; TRBD2 agrees at 8 bases. This CDR3 spans 16 amino acids. CDR1 and CDR2 (germline): GTSNPN, SVGIG (reference sequence). The J segment lost 0 bases and the V segment lost 3 bases, leaving 8 bases of the junction unmatched. CDR3 amino acids: CAWSRAASGSTDTQYF. The CDR3 bases are TGTGCCTGGAGCCGAGCGGCTAGCGGGAGCACAGATACGCAGTATTTT.

The chain is built from TRBV5-1 and TRBJ2-7; the match to TRBD2 covers 10 bases. This CDR3 is 15 amino acids long. Germline assignment: CDR1 SGHRS and CDR2 YFSETQ. V was pared by 2 bases and J by 4 bases, with 6 bases of the junction left unmatched. The CDR3 coding sequence is TGCGCCAGCAGCTTAGCTAGCGGGAGTTTATACGAGCAGTACTTC. This codes for CASSLASGSLYEQYF. The full variable domain, its missing parts supplied by reference TRBV5-1 and TRBJ2-7, is KAGVTQTPRYLIKTRGQQVTLSCSPISGHRSVSWYQQTPGQGLQFLFEYFSETQRNKGNFPGRFSGRQFSNSRSEMNVSTLELGDSALYLCASSLASGSLYEQYFGPGTRLTVT.

The gene calls are TRBV7-8 and TRBJ2-1; D might be TRBD2 (5 bases). CDR3 length: 15 residues. V was clipped by 4 bases and J by 6 bases, with 16 bases between them. In germline, CDR1 is SGHVS, CDR2 FQNEAQ. CDR3 amino acids: CASSSGSYRGNEQFF. The CDR3, as DNA: TGTGCCAGCAGCTCCGGGTCCTATCGGGGCAATGAGCAGTTCTTC.

This sequence joins TRBV4-1 and TRBJ2-7, with a tentative D call TRBD1 (5 bases). Germline values: CDR1 MGHRA, CDR2 YSYEKL. V was clipped by 1 base and J by 4 bases, with 5 bases between them. This CDR3 has 12 residues. CDR3 DNA: TGCGCCAGCAGCCAAGCAGGGTACGAGCAGTACTTC. It specifies CASSQAGYEQYF.

This clone was detected only once. This chain links TRBV18 with TRBJ2-7; TRBD1 matches 8 bases. The CDR3 is made up of 15 amino acids. The V gene's germline CDR1 is KGHSH and CDR2 LQKENI. V dropped 4 bases and J dropped 3; count of bases not matched to a gene: 8. For the CDR3, the DNA is TGTGCCAGCTCACAAGGACAGGGACCGATCTACGAGCAGTACTTC. Amino acid sequence: CASSQGQGPIYEQYF. Full variable domain (missing parts from reference TRBV18 and TRBJ2-7): NAGVMQNPRHLVRRRGQEARLRCSPMKGHSHVYWYRQLPEEGLKFMVYLQKENIIDESGMPKERFSAEFPKEGPSILRIQQVVRGDSAAYFCASSQGQGPIYEQYFGPGTRLTVT.

Points on this clone: Within the sample, other DNA sequences also encode this same CDR3. The chain employs TRBV27 and TRBJ2-3; TRBD2 is a possible D gene (5 bases). There are 15 residues in the CDR3. Trimming removed 0 bases at V and 0 bases at J, with 7 bases between. Germline CDR1 and CDR2: MNHEY and SMNVEV (reference sequence). The CDR3 DNA follows: TGTGCCAGCAGTTTATCTCGCGGGAGCACAGATACGCAGTATTTT. Its translation: CASSLSRGSTDTQYF.

The chain employs TRBV6-5 and TRBJ1-4, with D hard to call. The V end lost 2 bases, the J end lost 4 bases, and 5 bases lay between the germline ends. Germline V gene data show CDR1 as MNHEY and CDR2 as SVGAGI. This CDR3 is built from 13 residues. CDR3 DNA: TGTGCCAGCAGTTACGGGAGTAATGAAAAACTGTTTTTT. The encoded protein is CASSYGSNEKLFF.

This clone was counted once. J is TRBJ2-6 and V is TRBV30; the D is unclear. CDR1 and CDR2 from the germline V gene are GTSNPN and SVGIG (reference sequence). V was cut by 0 bases and J by 2 bases, with 8 bases left in between. The CDR3 runs 15 residues. The CDR3 here is CAWSVPRTGANVLTF. CDR3 sequence (DNA): TGTGCCTGGAGTGTACCCAGGACTGGGGCCAACGTCCTGACTTTC.

CDR3: CASSTNLGGNTIYF. DNA for the CDR3: TGTGCCAGCAGTACCAATCTGGGCGGAAACACCATATATTTT. The gene calls are TRBV6-5 and TRBJ1-3; no reliable D call. This CDR3 region has 14 residues. The V gene lost 5 bases and the J gene lost 4 bases, with 12 bases spanning the gap. CDR1 is MNHEY, CDR2 SVGAGI, per germline.

This chain connects TRBV3-1 (or the pseudogene TRBV3-2) to TRBJ2-5; D is possibly TRBD1 (6 bases). The V gene's germline CDR1 is LGHDT and CDR2 YNNKEL (reference sequence). CDR3 length: 14 amino acids. V was clipped by 0 bases and J by 4 bases, with 9 bases between them. The CDR3 DNA reads as TGTGCCAGCAGCCAAGATTTGGACAGAGAGACCCAGTACTTC. Translated, it gives CASSQDLDRETQYF.

This clone has only a few counts. J is TRBJ2-2 and V is TRBV4-2, with TRBD1 identical over 8 bases. J lost 5 bases, V lost 0 bases, and 2 bases had no gene match. Germline assignment: CDR1 LGHNA and CDR2 YNFKEQ. There are 15 residues in the CDR3. This CDR3 reads CASSQEQGDTGELFF. The CDR3 DNA is TGTGCCAGCAGCCAAGAACAGGGGGATACCGGGGAGCTGTTTTTT.

The sample holds one count of this clone. The V and J genes are TRBV6-5 and TRBJ2-6; possibly TRBD1 for D (7 bases). CDR1 and CDR2 (germline): MNHEY, SVGAGI. V was cut by 6 bases and J by 4 bases, with 13 bases left in between. The CDR3 runs 15 residues. CDR3 in DNA: TGTGCCAGCAGCCCCAGGGGGGCAGGGGCCAACGTCCTGACTTTC. The encoded protein is CASSPRGAGANVLTF.

The V gene is TRBV9, the J gene TRBJ2-1; D gene unclear. The CDR3 contains 13 residues. Trimming left V 5 bases short and J 3 bases short, with 9 bases between. Per germline, CDR1 SGDLS and CDR2 YYNGEE. CDR3 DNA: TGTGCCAGCAGTCCCGACAACTACAATGAGCAGTTCTTC. This encodes CASSPDNYNEQFF.

This sequence joins TRBV27 and TRBJ2-3, with 8 bases fitting TRBD2. The CDR3 runs 15 residues. V trimming: 0 bases; J trimming: 7 bases; junction bases outside the gene matches: 6. From germline, CDR1 is MNHEY and CDR2 SMNVEV (reference sequence). CDR3 nucleotide sequence: TGTGCCAGCAGTTTATCGCCGGGGGGGCAAAATACGCAGTATTTT. This gives the protein CASSLSPGGQNTQYF.

The rearrangement links TRBV27 to TRBJ2-7; weak D call: TRBD2 (5 bases). Trimming removed 2 bases at V and 4 bases at J, with 15 bases between. The CDR3 spans 15 residues. In germline, CDR1 is MNHEY, CDR2 SMNVEV (reference sequence). CDR3 DNA: TGTGCCAGCAGTTTAGGACTCCATCCAGAATACGAGCAGTACTTC. Amino acid sequence: CASSLGLHPEYEQYF.

J is TRBJ2-2 and V is TRBV6-1; D ambiguous. The germline V gene has CDR1 MNHNS and CDR2 SASEGT. V was shortened by 3 bases and J by 0 bases, with 14 bases between the two germline ends. This CDR3 contains 17 residues. The CDR3 loop is CASSDPIFNANTGELFF. The CDR3 nucleotides are TGTGCCAGCAGTGACCCTATTTTTAACGCGAACACCGGGGAGCTGTTTTTT.

The rearrangement links TRBV7-6 to TRBJ2-3, with TRBD2 matching over 8 bases. The germline CDR1 and CDR2 sequences are SGHVS and FNYEAQ. This CDR3 spans 15 amino acids. With V trimmed by 5 bases and J by 0 bases, 4 bases remained unmatched. Written as DNA, the CDR3 is TGTGCCAGCAGCCAAAGCGGGGGAAGCACAGATACGCAGTATTTT. It specifies CASSQSGGSTDTQYF.

The rearrangement joins TRBV19 to TRBJ2-1; no definite D call. Trimming removed 10 bases from V and 6 bases from J, with 16 bases in between. Germline assignment: CDR1 LNHDA and CDR2 SQIVND (reference sequence). The CDR3 is 13 residues long. CDR3 DNA: TGTGCCACTTCGGTACCTTACCTCAATGAGCAGTTCTTC. Its translation: CATSVPYLNEQFF.

The genes are TRBV5-4 and TRBJ2-1, with 8 nucleotides matching TRBD1. CDR3 size: 16 residues. Germline-derived CDR1 and CDR2 are SGHNT and YYREEE (reference sequence). Losses at the gene ends were 3 bases for V and 4 bases for J; bases not matched to a gene: 9. In DNA form, the CDR3 reads TGTGCCAGCAGCTCGGAGGGGCAGGGGGCGTACAATGAGCAGTTCTTC. It is translated as CASSSEGQGAYNEQFF.